This paragraph covers one T cell receptor (beta chain) sequence. The antigen is undetermined. This sample includes further DNA sequences coding for the same CDR3. These data belong to a study of T cell responses to AZD1222 COVID-19 vaccine. Study-level findings and limits: Every sample of the repertoires postdated the peak T cell response. CD4 TCRs linked to vaccination spanned spike, dominating at 160-218 and 743-854. Reports say nearly half of spike-specific TCRs go after unmutated variant regions.

The V gene end was trimmed by 1 base and the J gene end by 5 bases; junction bases not matched to a gene: 2. CDR3 length: 14 residues. CDR1 is SGHNT, CDR2 YENEEA, per germline. TCRdb's copy holds only in-frame clones and misses some; the assay was immunoSEQ multiplex PCR. The data show about 130,000 clones, 93% seen once. The TCR comes from an adult in good health. The sample here was peripheral blood, taken on day 0 of AZD1222 vaccination. The chain joins TRBV11-3 to TRBJ2-3, with 8 bases that match TRBD2. The DNA for the CDR3 is TGTGCCAGCAGCTTAGGAACTAGCGGAGATACGCAGTATTTT. Its protein is CASSLGTSGDTQYF.